This T cell receptor (beta chain) originates from a study of blood T cell repertoires in COVID-19. On the study more broadly: Acute and convalescent COVID-19 samples came from the United States, Italy and Spain. The cDNA or gDNA used as material had been derived from T cells, B-cell-depleted T cells, or PBMCs.

The V gene lost 4 bases and the J gene lost 6 bases, with 13 bases spanning the gap. CDR1 and CDR2 from the germline V gene are LGHDT and YNNKEL (reference sequence). CDR3 size: 14 residues. Original methodology: How many nucleated cells were present was estimated from reference gene primer amplification. The data were produced by immunoSEQ multiplex PCR, yet TCRdb's version contains in-frame clones alone and is incomplete. D and trimming come from the DNA, and the V and J calls and clone size come from that table. The sample holds fewer than 200,000 clones; around 85% are singletons and the top ten take 9.8%.

The chain joins TRBV3-1 (or the pseudogene TRBV3-2) to TRBJ1-5, with D perhaps matching TRBD1 (5 bases). The sequence was collected from an elderly woman with acute or convalescent COVID-19. Sequenced input: peripheral blood. The CDR3 DNA follows: TGTGCCAGCAGCCTGGACCGGGGGAGTCAGCCCCAGCATTTT. Translating gives CASSLDRGSQPQHF.